This TCR beta chain originates from a study of Ad26.COV2.S vaccination and SARS-CoV-2 variants. Clones were read by immunoSEQ multiplex PCR, and TCRdb kept only the in-frame ones, dropping some. The repertoire consists of around 450,000 clones, with approximately 90% occurring once and the leading ten covering about 1.5%. Turning to this clone: Its matching antigen is unknown.

Germline V CDR1 and CDR2: LGHDT, YNNKEL (reference sequence). The CDR3 loop spans 14 amino acids. Trimming removed 5 bases from V and 0 bases from J, with 9 bases in between. Treatment noted: around 19 received Ad26.COV2.S at low or high dose, single or two shots; about 5 received placebo; per-sample allocation not given. Collection of samples fell on day 63 after the first vaccine or placebo injection. Findings of the study overall: Total T cell responses, in the TCR breadth and depth analyses, may have been underestimated. Substantial breadth in spike-specific CD8+ and CD4+ T cell responses was reportedly seen after vaccination.

The chain links TRBV3-1 (or the pseudogene TRBV3-2) to TRBJ2-3; D is possibly TRBD2 (6 bases). The TCR originated in a person aged 18-65 years who received the Ad26.COV2.S COVID-19 vaccine or a placebo. Sequenced material: peripheral blood, taken in a trial of Ad26.COV2.S vaccine versus placebo. The CDR3: CASSGRLSTDTQYF. The CDR3 DNA reads as TGTGCCAGCAGCGGGAGGCTTAGCACAGATACGCAGTATTTT.